These 9 T cell receptor beta chains were sequenced from one sample in a study of T cell responses to AZD1222 COVID-19 vaccine. Clones were sequenced by immunoSEQ multiplex PCR, and TCRdb holds only the in-frame ones, with some missing. The sample has about 140,000 clones, 80% to 90% seen once; the top ten hold 5.5% to 6.5%. Sequencing used peripheral blood, obtained on day 0 of AZD1222 vaccination. All receptors come from an adult in good health.

This chain joins TRBV19 and TRBJ1-5; 7 positions agree with TRBD1. The CDR3 contains 16 residues. Germline V gene data show CDR1 as LNHDA and CDR2 as SQIVND (reference sequence). V lost 3 bases and J lost 6; bases outside the gene matches: 11. The CDR3 loop is CASSIPPTGSSQPQHF. The CDR3 nucleotides read TGTGCCAGTAGTATCCCCCCGACAGGGAGTAGTCAGCCCCAGCATTTT. The full variable domain, with the rest looked up from reference TRBV19 and TRBJ1-5, is DGGITQSPKYLFRKEGQNVTLSCEQNLNHDAMYWYRQDPGQGLRLIYYSQIVNDFQKGDIAEGYSVSREKKESFPLTVTSAQKNPTAFYLCASSIPPTGSSQPQHFGDGTRLSIL.

CDR3 sequence reads: CASSRDWGVQETQYF. CDR3 in DNA: TGTGCCAGTAGCAGAGACTGGGGGGTCCAAGAGACCCAGTACTTC. The chain carries TRBV19 and TRBJ2-5, with D possibly matching TRBD2 (6 bases). This CDR3 region has 15 residues. Trimming pared 6 bases from V and 1 base from J, leaving 15 bases between. The germline CDR1 and CDR2 sequences are LNHDA and SQIVND (reference sequence). The full variable domain, its missing parts supplied by reference TRBV19 and TRBJ2-5, is DGGITQSPKYLFRKEGQNVTLSCEQNLNHDAMYWYRQDPGQGLRLIYYSQIVNDFQKGDIAEGYSVSREKKESFPLTVTSAQKNPTAFYLCASSRDWGVQETQYFGPGTRLLVL.

This clone has a handful of counts. This rearrangement joins TRBV3-1 (or the pseudogene TRBV3-2) to TRBJ1-1, with D unresolved. The CDR3 consists of 12 residues. Germline V gene data show CDR1 as LGHDT and CDR2 as YNNKEL (reference sequence). Trimming removed 5 bases from V and 9 bases from J, with 13 bases in between. This CDR3 is CASSGLGSQAFF. As DNA, the CDR3 is TGTGCCAGCAGCGGACTCGGGTCCCAAGCTTTCTTT.

V gene TRBV28 combines with J gene TRBJ1-2; D is unresolved. V was pared by 6 bases and J by 2 bases, with 16 bases between. The CDR3 extends over 15 amino acids. Germline V lookup: CDR1 MDHEN, CDR2 SYDVKM. The CDR3 protein is CASSYPLGQNYGYTF. CDR3 DNA: TGTGCCAGCAGCTACCCACTAGGGCAGAACTATGGCTACACCTTC.

V is TRBV3-1 (or the pseudogene TRBV3-2) and J is TRBJ1-1; possible D gene TRBD1, 5 bases. Per germline, CDR1 LGHDT and CDR2 YNNKEL (reference sequence). V was pared by 1 base and J by 1 base, with 10 bases between. This CDR3 region has 15 residues. The CDR3 sequence: CASSQAVGPNTEAFF. The CDR3 DNA reads TGTGCCAGCAGCCAAGCGGTGGGACCGAACACTGAAGCTTTCTTT.

The genes are TRBV28 and TRBJ1-5; D uncertain. Germline CDR1 is MDHEN and CDR2 is SYDVKM. V shed 6 bases and J shed 0 bases, with 15 bases lying between them. This CDR3 comprises 16 residues. The CDR3 here is CASRTQRHYSNQPQHF. The DNA for the CDR3 is TGTGCCAGCAGAACCCAAAGACATTATAGCAATCAGCCCCAGCATTTT.

The rearrangement links TRBV9 to TRBJ1-2; 9 positions agree with TRBD1. This CDR3 comprises 14 residues. After removal of 4 bases from V and 7 bases from J, the junction contained 8 bases not matched to a gene. CDR1 and CDR2 (germline): SGDLS, YYNGEE. The CDR3 nucleotides are TGTGCCAGCAGCCCGGGACAGGGTCGGAGTGGCTACACCTTC. Protein sequence: CASSPGQGRSGYTF.

The DNA of the CDR3 is TGTGCCAGTAGTATTGACAGGGGGCGCGATCAGCCCCAGCATTTT. Protein sequence: CASSIDRGRDQPQHF. The V gene is TRBV19, the J gene TRBJ1-5; 10 bases are shared with TRBD1. The ends lost 3 bases at V and 5 bases at J; junction bases unmatched: 4. The CDR3 runs to 15 residues. Per germline, CDR1 LNHDA and CDR2 SQIVND (reference sequence).

The chain uses TRBV19 and TRBJ1-6, with D uncertain. Trimming removed 6 bases at V and 9 bases at J, with 15 bases between. Germline assignment: CDR1 LNHDA and CDR2 SQIVND (reference sequence). The CDR3 totals 14 residues. This CDR3 reads CASSAPDAASPLHF. CDR3 bases: TGTGCCAGTAGCGCTCCAGATGCGGCTTCACCCCTCCACTTT.